A single sample gave rise to the 22 T cell receptor beta chains below, sequenced in a study of identical twins. A single record per CDR3 protein comes from TCRdb applying MiXCR to the 5' RACE reads. The profile covers hundreds of thousands of distinct CDR3 sequences, with 8.5% to 9.5% appearing a single time and approximately 0.96% taken by the ten largest. This same sample was also taken into another study, of yellow fever vaccine responses in identical twins.

The specimen sequenced was PBMCs. The receptors originated from a woman between 18 and 29 years old in good health.

The genes are TRBV4-1 and TRBJ2-4; tentative D call: TRBD2 (6 bases). The CDR3 loop spans 16 amino acids. The ends were cut back, 4 bases at V and 0 bases at J, with 13 bases in the middle. CDR1 is MGHRA and CDR2 is YSYEKL in the germline V gene. CDR3 amino acids: CASSLLHGGAKNIQYF. The CDR3 DNA is TGCGCCAGCAGCCTCCTACACGGGGGAGCCAAAAACATTCAGTACTTC.

This clonotype has more than one count but fewer than ten. The chain recombines TRBV11-1 with TRBJ1-2; D might be TRBD1 (6 bases). In germline, CDR1 is SGHAT, CDR2 FQDESV (reference sequence). The ends were cut back, 2 bases at V and 6 bases at J, with 25 bases in the middle. This CDR3 is 18 amino acids long. CDR3 protein: CASSLIPHGTGGEDGYTF. CDR3 bases: TGTGCCAGCAGCTTAATACCCCATGGAACGGGGGGCGAAGATGGCTACACCTTC.

This clonotype was found many times. The junction differs from germline at one of its ends, possibly a read error. This sequence joins TRBV27 and TRBJ2-7; TRBD1 or TRBD2 may be the D gene (5 bases each). The CDR3 loop spans 13 amino acids. Germline assignment: CDR1 MNHEY and CDR2 SMNVEV (reference sequence). The CDR3 nucleotides read TGCGCCAGCAGCTTAAGGGACGGCTACGAGCAGTACTTC. This sequence encodes CASSLRDGYEQYF.

The table lists this clonotype with a few counts. Mismatch with germline at one junction end may stem from a read error. The CDR3 reads CASSLSLWDEQFF. The CDR3 coding sequence is TGTGCTAGCAGCTTGAGTCTTTGGGATGAGCAGTTCTTC. The chain links TRBV7-7 to TRBJ2-1; D remains ambiguous. Germline lookup yields CDR1 SSHAT and CDR2 FNYEAQ (reference sequence). The CDR3 is 13 amino acids. Combining the CDR3 with reference TRBV7-7 and TRBJ2-1 gives the whole variable domain GAGVSQSPRYKVTKRGQDVTLRCDPISSHATLYWYQQALGQGPEFLTYFNYEAQPDKSGLPSDRFSAERPEGSISTLTIQRTEQRDSAMYRCASSLSLWDEQFFGPGTRLTVL.

A few counts support this clonotype. The chain has TRBV7-2 and TRBJ2-3, with 8 bases lining up with TRBD2. Germline loops: CDR1 SGHTA, CDR2 FQGNSA. Trimming cost V 0 bases and J 6 bases; bases outside gene matches: 8. The CDR3 covers 16 residues. CDR3 protein: CASSLAIAGSLDTQYF. CDR3 nucleotide sequence: TGTGCCAGCAGCTTAGCGATAGCGGGGTCCCTGGATACGCAGTATTTT.

The chain has TRBV5-1 and TRBJ1-1; D is ambiguous. Trimming removed 0 bases from V and 7 bases from J, with 10 bases in between. The CDR3 is made up of 13 amino acids. Germline V gives CDR1 SGHRS, CDR2 YFSETQ. The CDR3 loop is CASSLGARSEAFF. Written as DNA, the CDR3 is TGCGCCAGCAGCTTGGGGGCCCGGAGTGAAGCTTTCTTT.

This clonotype was detected ten times or more. One end of the junction fails to match germline, which may point to a read error. This sequence joins TRBV3-1 and TRBJ2-5; no reliable D call. The CDR3 totals 12 residues. Germline assignment: CDR1 LGHDT and CDR2 YNNKEL (reference sequence). The CDR3 DNA sequence: TGCGCCAGCAGCCAAGATAGGGAGACCCAGTACTTC. Encoded protein: CASSQDRETQYF.

This clonotype turned up a few times. The CDR3, as DNA: TGTGCCACCAGCATGGTTCACCGGAGGGACGAGCAGTACTTC. Encoded protein: CATSMVHRRDEQYF. This sequence joins TRBV15 and TRBJ2-7; possibly TRBD2 for D (6 bases). V was shortened by 4 bases and J by 5 bases, with 15 bases between the two germline ends. Germline values: CDR1 LNHNV, CDR2 YYDKDF (reference sequence). There are 14 residues in the CDR3.

This clonotype was detected a few times. CDR3 coding DNA: TGTGCCAGCAGCTTAGACCCCACGTGGACTAGCGGGAGCGCAGATACGCAGTATTTT. Its protein product is CASSLDPTWTSGSADTQYF. V usage is TRBV11-2 and J usage is TRBJ2-3; the match to TRBD2 covers 13 bases. The germline V gene has CDR1 SGHAT and CDR2 FQNNGV. The CDR3 extends over 19 amino acids. V was clipped by 0 bases and J by 4 bases; unmatched bases: 10.

This clonotype was counted many times. The rearrangement joins TRBV6-1 to TRBJ2-7; D may be TRBD2 (6 bases). The V end lost 4 bases, the J end lost 2 bases, and 27 bases lay between the germline ends. The CDR3 is 19 residues long. The germline V gene has CDR1 MNHNS and CDR2 SASEGT. The CDR3 is CASSAPIAEITRITYEQYF. The CDR3 DNA reads as TGTGCCAGCAGTGCGCCTATAGCGGAAATTACCAGGATCACCTACGAGCAGTACTTC.

This chain links TRBV7-9 with TRBJ2-5; 7 nucleotides agree with TRBD1. The CDR3 is 15 amino acids. Germline loops: CDR1 SEHNR, CDR2 FQNEAQ (reference sequence). V dropped 5 bases and J dropped 4; count of bases not matched to a gene: 10. The CDR3 sequence is CASSKDRVGGETQYF. The CDR3 DNA sequence: TGTGCCAGCAGCAAAGACAGGGTAGGAGGAGAGACCCAGTACTTC.

This clonotype was detected many times. The chain recombines TRBV10-3 with TRBJ2-2, with D unclear. The CDR3 covers 14 residues. V lost 8 bases and J 0 bases, leaving 10 bases between the germline ends. Germline V gene sequence: CDR1 ENHRY, CDR2 SYGVKD. The CDR3 DNA sequence: TGTGCCATCGGAAACAGTGCGAACACCGGGGAGCTGTTTTTT. This encodes CAIGNSANTGELFF.

V gene TRBV28 combines with J gene TRBJ2-5, with 11 bases aligning to TRBD2. There are 16 residues in the CDR3. The V segment lost 6 bases and the J segment 2 bases; nucleotides outside the gene matches: 8. The V gene's germline CDR1 is MDHEN and CDR2 SYDVKM. The DNA of the CDR3 is TGTGCCAGCAGCGGGACTAGCGGAGTCTCTCAAGAGACCCAGTACTTC. Encoded protein: CASSGTSGVSQETQYF.

The chain couples TRBV6-2 or TRBV6-3 to TRBJ2-3, with D tentatively TRBD1 or TRBD2 (5 bases each). Trimming cost V 0 bases and J 4 bases, with 8 bases left between them. The CDR3 covers 14 residues. Germline-derived CDR1 and CDR2 are MNHEY and SVGEGT. The CDR3 here is CASSYSWDADTQYF. The CDR3 region has the DNA TGTGCCAGCAGTTACTCGTGGGACGCAGATACGCAGTATTTT.

In this sample, this clonotype turned up many times. The V gene is TRBV10-3, the J gene TRBJ1-5, with a possible D match to TRBD1 (6 bases). Trimming removed 7 bases from V and 5 bases from J, with 15 bases in between. The germline V gene encodes CDR1 ENHRY and CDR2 SYGVKD. The CDR3 spans 14 residues. The CDR3 DNA is TGTGCCATCACCCCCGGGGCAGGGGATCAGCCCCAGCATTTT. This sequence encodes CAITPGAGDQPQHF.

V usage is TRBV4-1 and J usage is TRBJ2-7; TRBD2 might be the D (5 bases). Trimming took 4 bases from V and 2 from J, leaving 18 bases between them. This CDR3 comprises 16 residues. Germline V gene sequence: CDR1 MGHRA, CDR2 YSYEKL. CDR3 DNA sequence: TGCGCCAGCAGCCTGCTAGCCCTGGGTAGAGCCTACGAGCAGTACTTC. It yields the protein CASSLLALGRAYEQYF.

J is TRBJ2-2 and V is TRBV4-1; D unresolved. Trimming took 2 bases from V and 1 from J, leaving 8 bases between them. CDR3 size: 15 residues. Germline V gene sequence: CDR1 MGHRA, CDR2 YSYEKL. CDR3 in amino acids: CASSQKTENTGELFF. CDR3 coding DNA: TGCGCCAGCAGCCAAAAGACTGAGAACACCGGGGAGCTGTTTTTT.

There are a few counts of this clonotype. A read error is possible here, since a much larger clone lies one base away. The CDR3 loop is CASSLGGATRVTQHF. Here the CDR3 DNA reads TGTGCCAGCAGCTTGGGCGGGGCAACAAGGGTTACGCAGCATTTT. This sequence joins TRBV7-9 and TRBJ2-3; tentative D call: TRBD1 (5 bases). The J call may be faulty, since TRBJ1-5 better matches the DNA end. The CDR3 totals 15 residues. In germline, CDR1 is SEHNR, CDR2 FQNEAQ (reference sequence).

This clonotype turned up a few times. The chain employs TRBV5-6 and TRBJ1-6; 8 nucleotides agree with TRBD1. Trimming removed 2 bases from V and 9 bases from J; junction bases left unmatched: 4. This CDR3 comprises 14 residues. Germline V gene data show CDR1 as SGHDT and CDR2 as YYEEEE. CDR3 residues: CASSFDRGASPLHF. The DNA of the CDR3 is TGTGCCAGCAGCTTCGACAGGGGAGCTTCACCCCTCCACTTT. Supplemented by reference TRBV5-6 and TRBJ1-6, the full variable domain reads DAGVTQSPTHLIKTRGQQVTLRCSPKSGHDTVSWYQQALGQGPQFIFQYYEEEERQRGNFPDRFSGHQFPNYSSELNVNALLLGDSALYLCASSFDRGASPLHFGNGTRLTVT.

This chain uses TRBV14 with TRBJ1-6, with D uncertain. V lost 1 base and J lost 10, with 5 bases in between. The CDR3 runs to 12 residues. CDR1 is SGHDN and CDR2 is FVKESK in the germline V gene. The CDR3 DNA reads TGTGCCAGCAGCCAAGGTTGGTCACCCCTCCACTTT. Its translation: CASSQGWSPLHF.

This clonotype was seen a few times. V usage is TRBV16 and J usage is TRBJ2-7; D is perhaps TRBD1 or TRBD2 (6 bases each). Germline V CDR1 and CDR2: KGHSY, FQNENV. This CDR3 spans 15 amino acids. Between the trimmed V and J ends, which lost 0 bases and 6 bases, there was a span of 15 bases. The CDR3 DNA reads as TGTGCCAGCAGCCAATCGATTTCACCGGGGGCCGAGCAGTACTTC. It is translated as CASSQSISPGAEQYF.

The J gene is TRBJ2-3, the V gene TRBV5-1, with TRBD2 matching 7 bases. V dropped 1 base and J dropped 3; count of bases not matched to a gene: 5. Germline V gives CDR1 SGHRS, CDR2 YFSETQ. The CDR3 has 15 residues. The DNA of the CDR3 is TGCGCCAGCAGCTTGATCAGCGGGGAGACAGATACGCAGTATTTT. This translates into CASSLISGETDTQYF.